This T cell receptor (beta chain) comes out of a study of blood T cell repertoires in COVID-19. Study information: Sites in the United States, Italy and Spain provided acute and convalescent COVID-19 samples.

Sequenced by immunoSEQ multiplex PCR; TCRdb stores in-frame clones only, minus some. The sample lists some 100,000 clones, about 89% occurring once. The germline V gene has CDR1 SGHKS and CDR2 YYEKEE (reference sequence). This CDR3 contains 16 residues. Trimming pared 0 bases from V and 5 bases from J, leaving 17 bases between. This sequence originates from a human donor with acute or convalescent COVID-19. The donor label of this sample is uncertain. This chain connects TRBV5-5 to TRBJ1-1; a weak D match, TRBD1 (6 bases). The sample was peripheral blood. The CDR3 loop reads CASSLASQGLRTEAFF. The CDR3 DNA follows: TGTGCCAGCAGCTTGGCATCACAGGGTTTAAGGACTGAAGCTTTCTTT.